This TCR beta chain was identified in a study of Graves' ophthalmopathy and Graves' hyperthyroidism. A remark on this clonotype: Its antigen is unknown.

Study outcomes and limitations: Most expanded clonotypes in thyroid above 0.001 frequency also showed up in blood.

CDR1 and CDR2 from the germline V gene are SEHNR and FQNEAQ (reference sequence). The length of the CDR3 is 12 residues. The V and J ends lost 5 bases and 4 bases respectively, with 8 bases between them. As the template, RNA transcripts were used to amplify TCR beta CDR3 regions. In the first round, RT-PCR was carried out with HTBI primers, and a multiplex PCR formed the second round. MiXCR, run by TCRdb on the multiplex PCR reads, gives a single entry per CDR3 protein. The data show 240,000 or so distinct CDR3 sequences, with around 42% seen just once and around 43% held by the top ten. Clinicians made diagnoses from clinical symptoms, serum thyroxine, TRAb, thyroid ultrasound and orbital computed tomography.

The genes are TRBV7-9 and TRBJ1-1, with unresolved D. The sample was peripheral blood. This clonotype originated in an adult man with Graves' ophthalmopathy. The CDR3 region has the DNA TGTGCCAGCAGCGGGGTTCTCACTGAAGCTTTCTTT. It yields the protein CASSGVLTEAFF.